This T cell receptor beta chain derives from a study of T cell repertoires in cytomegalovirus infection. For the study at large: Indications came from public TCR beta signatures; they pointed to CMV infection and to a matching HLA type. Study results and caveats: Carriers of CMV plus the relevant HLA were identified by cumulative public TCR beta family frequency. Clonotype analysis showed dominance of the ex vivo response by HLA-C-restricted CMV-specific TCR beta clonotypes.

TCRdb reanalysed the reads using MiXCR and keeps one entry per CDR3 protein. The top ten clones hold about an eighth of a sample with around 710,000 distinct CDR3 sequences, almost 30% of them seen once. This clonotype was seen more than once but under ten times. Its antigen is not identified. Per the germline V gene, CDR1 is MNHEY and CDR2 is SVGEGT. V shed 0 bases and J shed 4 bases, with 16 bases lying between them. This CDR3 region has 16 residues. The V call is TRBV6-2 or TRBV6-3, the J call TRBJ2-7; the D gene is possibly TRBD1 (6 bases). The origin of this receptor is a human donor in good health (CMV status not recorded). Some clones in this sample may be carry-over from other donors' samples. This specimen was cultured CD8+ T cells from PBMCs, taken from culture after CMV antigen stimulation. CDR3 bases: TGTGCCAGCAGTTACTCTCCAGGGGCGACGGAATACGAGCAGTACGTC. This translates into CASSYSPGATEYEQYV.